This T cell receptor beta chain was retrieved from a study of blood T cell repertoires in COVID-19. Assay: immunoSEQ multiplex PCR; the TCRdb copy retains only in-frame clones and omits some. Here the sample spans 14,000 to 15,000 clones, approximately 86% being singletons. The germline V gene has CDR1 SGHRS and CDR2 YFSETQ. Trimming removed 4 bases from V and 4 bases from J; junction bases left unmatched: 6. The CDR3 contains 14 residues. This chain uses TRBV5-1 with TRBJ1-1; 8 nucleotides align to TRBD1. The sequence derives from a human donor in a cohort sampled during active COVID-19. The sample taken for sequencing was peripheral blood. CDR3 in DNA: TGCGCCAGCAGCCAGGGGGCGCCGGCCACTGAAGCTTTCTTT. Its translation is CASSQGAPATEAFF.